Included here is one T cell receptor beta chain sequence, with context. As yet, its antigen is unknown. CD8+ and CD4+ T cells from blood underwent TCR beta sequencing. Negative isolation was applied to CD8+ and CD4+ T cells, and FACS enrichment was applied to TEMRA cells. Random hexamers were used to reverse transcribe an amount of 0.5 to 1 ug RNA. Multiplex PCR with immunoSEQ amplified the TCR beta CDR3 across 54 Vbeta and 13 Jbeta. TCRdb analysed the immunoSEQ multiplex PCR reads with MiXCR anew, one entry per CDR3 protein. The repertoire holds some 260,000 distinct CDR3 sequences, with about 85% as singletons. These data come from a study of CD8 T cells in Susac syndrome. General study points: Acknowledgment was made by the study that its TCR sequencing and HLA analysis involved a relatively small number of individuals.

The sequence came from a human donor with multiple sclerosis. The sequenced sample consisted of CD8+ T cells from PBMCs.

This CDR3 reads CSVALGTSKYEQYF. The CDR3 nucleotides are TGCAGCGTTGCCCTCGGGACTAGCAAGTACGAGCAGTACTTC. V gene TRBV29-1 combines with J gene TRBJ2-7, with 9 bases identical to TRBD2. Losses at the gene ends were 4 bases for V and 4 bases for J; bases not matched to a gene: 8. The CDR3 spans 14 residues. The germline V gene encodes CDR1 SQVTM and CDR2 ANQGSEA.